These T cell receptor beta chains were read from a single sample in a study of OX40 agonist ivuxolimab in advanced cancers. Generated by immunoSEQ multiplex PCR, the TCRdb table keeps only in-frame clones and is missing some. Seen here are some 43,000 clones, about 88% observed once, and the top ten hold roughly 3.3%. Material: CD4+ or CD8+ T cells sorted from blood, obtained in a trial of the OX40 agonist ivuxolimab. Receptors originate from an adult with an advanced solid tumor such as melanoma, head and neck, liver or kidney cancer. Each CDR3 is given with its conserved first and last residue. A D gene is named only where the DNA matches it firmly. The size field is filled for only some rows; it gives once, few, many or a size class.

size	V	J	D	CDR3	DNA
.	TRBV29-1	TRBJ2-1	TRBD1	CSSGDRGSEQFF	TGCAGCTCGGGGGACAGGGGTAGTGAGCAGTTCTTC
.	TRBV5-5	TRBJ2-7	TRBD2	CASSLALARGGHEQYF	TGTGCCAGCAGCTTGGCCCTGGCGCGGGGGGGCCACGAGCAGTACTTC
.	TRBV19	TRBJ1-2	.	CATSRSEAYGYTF	TGTGCCACCAGCAGATCCGAGGCTTATGGCTACACCTTC
.	TRBV2	TRBJ2-1	TRBD2	CASSEGGSGGYNEQFF	TGTGCCAGCAGTGAAGGAGGTAGCGGGGGATACAATGAGCAGTTCTTC
.	TRBV19	TRBJ1-4	.	CASSIGQFNEKLFF	TGTGCCAGTAGTATAGGACAGTTTAATGAAAAACTGTTTTTT
.	TRBV6-6	TRBJ2-7	TRBD1	CASRQTGSSYEQYF	TGTGCCAGCAGACAGACAGGGAGCTCCTACGAGCAGTACTTC
.	TRBV19	TRBJ1-5	.	CASNGGGNQPQHF	TGTGCCAGTAATGGCGGCGGCAATCAGCCCCAGCATTTT
.	TRBV7-3	TRBJ2-1	.	CASSDGVREQFF	TGTGCCAGCAGCGACGGCGTACGTGAGCAGTTCTTC
.	TRBV27	TRBJ2-1	TRBD1	CASVRQGYNEQFF	TGTGCCAGCGTGCGACAGGGGTACAATGAGCAGTTCTTC
.	TRBV7-3	TRBJ2-7	TRBD2	CASSSHPGGSYEQYF	TGTGCCAGCAGCTCGCACCCGGGGGGCTCCTACGAGCAGTACTTC
.	TRBV19	TRBJ2-1	TRBD2	CASKLTSGSYNEQFF	TGTGCCAGTAAACTGACTAGCGGGTCCTACAATGAGCAGTTCTTC
.	TRBV28	TRBJ1-2	.	CASKQETGVSGYTF	TGTGCCAGCAAGCAAGAAACGGGCGTTAGTGGCTACACCTTC
.	TRBV7-6	TRBJ2-3	.	CASSLRHQDTQYF	TGTGCCAGCAGCTTACGTCACCAAGATACGCAGTATTTT
.	TRBV29-1	TRBJ2-3	.	CSVGSPGGTDTQYF	TGCAGCGTTGGAAGTCCTGGAGGTACAGATACGCAGTATTTT
.	TRBV25-1	TRBJ1-2	.	CAIPLGLEGYGYTF	TGTGCCATACCTCTAGGTTTGGAGGGATATGGCTACACCTTC
once	TRBV30	TRBJ2-1	.	CAWSHGEDEQFF	TGTGCCTGGAGTCACGGGGAGGATGAGCAGTTCTTC
.	TRBV2	TRBJ1-1	.	CASSEGATRNTEAFF	TGTGCCAGCAGTGAAGGAGCGACACGGAACACTGAAGCTTTCTTT
few	TRBV28	TRBJ2-1	TRBD2	CASSKSRSGRTDEQFF	TGTGCCAGCTCCAAGTCTCGGAGCGGGAGGACAGATGAGCAGTTCTTC
few	TRBV6-5	TRBJ1-2	.	CASSYSSVDGYTF	TGTGCCAGCAGTTACTCGAGCGTAGATGGCTACACCTTC
.	TRBV28	TRBJ2-7	.	CASEADGPYEQYF	TGTGCCAGTGAGGCGGACGGACCCTACGAGCAGTACTTC
.	TRBV5-1	TRBJ2-2	.	CASSLEQGRTGELFF	TGCGCCAGCAGCTTGGAGCAGGGAAGAACCGGGGAGCTGTTTTTT
once	TRBV6-1	TRBJ2-7	TRBD2	CASKGTSGRGEQYF	TGTGCCAGTAAGGGGACTAGCGGGAGAGGCGAGCAGTACTTC
.	TRBV4-3	TRBJ2-7	.	CASSQDRNYEQYF	TGCGCCAGCAGCCAAGACAGGAACTACGAGCAGTACTTC
.	TRBV6-5	TRBJ1-1	.	CATMGTQAFF	TGTGCCACGATGGGGACACAAGCTTTCTTT
.	TRBV7-2	TRBJ2-2	.	CASSLYTGELFF	TGTGCCAGCAGCTTATACACCGGGGAGCTGTTTTTT
.	TRBV28	TRBJ1-3	TRBD1	CASKTGAIGNTIYF	TGTGCCAGCAAAACAGGGGCTATCGGAAACACCATATATTTT
once	TRBV18	TRBJ1-2	.	CASSPTTFQGNYGYTF	TGTGCCAGCTCCCCCACCACGTTTCAGGGAAACTATGGCTACACCTTC
.	TRBV18	TRBJ1-4	.	CASSPSTRDNEKLFF	TGTGCCAGCTCACCATCGACGCGGGATAATGAAAAACTGTTTTTT
.	TRBV5-1	TRBJ2-2	.	CASSLFQGRPGELFF	TGCGCCAGCAGCTTATTCCAGGGGAGGCCCGGGGAGCTGTTTTTT
.	TRBV30	TRBJ1-2	.	CAWSATWRALGYGYTF	TGTGCCTGGAGTGCCACTTGGAGGGCCCTCGGCTATGGCTACACCTTC
.	TRBV2	TRBJ1-2	TRBD1	CASSTAGRPGSTGAANYGYTF	TGTGCCAGCAGTACGGCGGGGCGCCCAGGGTCGACAGGGGCAGCGAACTATGGCTACACCTTC
once	TRBV20-1	TRBJ2-7	.	CSARGTYEQYF	TGCAGTGCTAGAGGTACCTACGAGCAGTACTTC
.	TRBV5-1	TRBJ2-5	.	CASTRDRAETQYF	TGCGCCAGCACTAGGGACCGCGCAGAGACCCAGTACTTC
.	TRBV2	TRBJ2-1	TRBD2	CASSASGLAGSEQFF	TGTGCCAGCAGTGCCTCCGGCCTAGCGGGAAGTGAGCAGTTCTTC
.	TRBV6-6	TRBJ2-5	TRBD1	CASSYPTGGETQYF	TGTGCCAGCAGTTACCCGACAGGGGGAGAGACCCAGTACTTC
.	TRBV6-6	TRBJ1-1	TRBD1	CASSPGTGGRDTEAFF	TGTGCCAGCAGCCCCGGGACAGGGGGTAGGGACACTGAAGCTTTCTTT
.	TRBV7-9	TRBJ2-1	TRBD2	CASSLFTSGFEQFF	TGTGCCAGCAGCTTATTTACTAGCGGGTTCGAGCAGTTCTTC
once	TRBV5-4	TRBJ2-3	.	CASREPTGTDTQYF	TGTGCCAGCAGGGAACCGACAGGCACAGATACGCAGTATTTT
.	TRBV2	TRBJ1-5	.	CASSLTGGFQPQHF	TGTGCCAGCAGCCTAACGGGGGGCTTTCAGCCCCAGCATTTT
once	TRBV6-6	TRBJ2-3	.	CASSYVGLGDTQYF	TGTGCCAGCAGTTACGTGGGTTTGGGAGATACGCAGTATTTT
.	TRBV13	TRBJ1-2	TRBD1	CASSSRQAGGKDGYTF	TGTGCCAGCAGCTCTCGACAGGCAGGGGGAAAGGATGGCTACACCTTC
.	TRBV6-1	TRBJ1-4	TRBD1	CAAADGTGDEKLFF	TGTGCCGCAGCAGATGGGACAGGGGATGAAAAACTGTTTTTT